A selection of T cell receptor beta chains follows, all from one sample in a study of cytomegalovirus exposure and HLA in healthy donors. Libraries were prepared by immunoSEQ multiplex PCR; TCRdb keeps only in-frame clonotypes and omits some of them. Of about 160,000 clones detected, roughly 80% appear once; the ten largest clones hold roughly 0.75%. Input material: PBMCs. These receptors all come from a woman aged 18-29 years in good health and CMV-seronegative. CDR3s include the opening cysteine and the closing phenylalanine or tryptophan. A D gene is named only where the DNA matches it firmly. Only part of the rows carry a size: once, few, many, or a class if the clone is expanded.

d_gene	v_gene	j_gene	abundance	CDR3aa	CDR3nt
NA	TRBV6-5	TRBJ1-3	once	CASSAGSSGNTIYF	TGTGCCAGCAGTGCGGGGAGCTCTGGAAACACCATATATTTT
NA	TRBV18	TRBJ2-7	once	CASSDLQGGYEQYF	TGTGCCAGCTCAGACCTTCAGGGCGGCTACGAGCAGTACTTC
TRBD2	TRBV5-1	TRBJ2-1	NA	CASSLAGGNEQFF	TGCGCCAGCAGCCTAGCGGGAGGAAATGAGCAGTTCTTC
NA	TRBV27	TRBJ2-7	NA	CASSQQGPYEQYF	TGTGCCAGCAGTCAACAGGGTCCCTACGAGCAGTACTTC
NA	TRBV28	TRBJ1-1	NA	CASSLLDTEAFF	TGTGCCAGCAGTCTACTGGACACTGAAGCTTTCTTT
TRBD2	TRBV5-5	TRBJ2-1	NA	CASSLELRGSSYNEQFF	TGTGCCAGCAGTCTTGAGCTGCGGGGGAGCTCCTACAATGAGCAGTTCTTC
TRBD1	TRBV12-5	TRBJ1-2	NA	CASGLSGGGYGYTF	TGTGCTAGTGGTTTGTCAGGGGGTGGCTATGGCTACACCTTC
TRBD2	TRBV27	TRBJ2-7	NA	CASSASMGREYEQYF	TGTGCCAGCAGTGCCTCGATGGGGAGGGAATACGAGCAGTACTTC
TRBD1	TRBV12-5	TRBJ2-2	NA	CASGLLGPRGSTGELFF	TGTGCTAGTGGTTTGTTGGGACCCAGGGGGTCTACCGGGGAGCTGTTTTTT
TRBD1	TRBV12-5	TRBJ1-5	NA	CASGLRGTDFTGVGAYSNQPQHF	TGTGCTAGTGGTTTGCGTGGGACAGATTTTACGGGAGTTGGGGCATATAGCAATCAGCCCCAGCATTTT
NA	TRBV27	TRBJ2-2	NA	CASSSVYTGELFF	TGTGCCAGCAGTTCCGTGTACACCGGGGAGCTGTTTTTT
TRBD1	TRBV4-1	TRBJ2-3	NA	CASSQGNRGTQYF	TGCGCCAGCAGCCAAGGGAACAGGGGTACGCAGTATTTT
TRBD2	TRBV7-3	TRBJ2-2	few	CASSSAGVEKLFF	TGTGCCAGCAGCTCAGCGGGAGTGGAAAAGCTGTTTTTT
TRBD2	TRBV5-4	TRBJ2-1	NA	CASSLVSGGPWVF	TGTGCCAGCAGCTTGGTCAGCGGGGGACCGTGGGTCTTC
TRBD2	TRBV18	TRBJ2-1	NA	CASSPFGLAQNEQFF	TGTGCCAGCTCACCCTTCGGACTAGCGCAAAATGAGCAGTTCTTC
TRBD2	TRBV18	TRBJ2-7	NA	CASSPISGTSGHEQYF	TGTGCCAGCTCACCAATTTCGGGGACTAGCGGGCACGAGCAGTACTTC
NA	TRBV19	TRBJ1-1	once	CASSMGAYHTEAFF	TGTGCCAGTAGTATGGGGGCATACCACACTGAAGCTTTCTTT